This T cell receptor beta chain stems from a study of T cell repertoires in cytomegalovirus infection. Overall study context: Carrying CMV and the relevant HLA type showed in public TCR beta signatures.

The CDR3 has 15 amino acids. The ends were cut back, 1 base at V and 1 base at J, with 8 bases in the middle. Study-level results: Across the ex vivo response, the dominant clonotypes were HLA-C-restricted CMV-specific TCR beta clonotypes.

This clonotype was counted only a few times. The antigen remains undetermined. TCRdb reanalysed the reads using MiXCR and keeps one entry per CDR3 protein. The sample lists approximately 550,000 distinct CDR3 sequences; 16% were seen once. The sequenced material came from CD8+ T cells from PBMCs. The TCR comes from a human donor in good health (CMV status not recorded). Some clones in this sample may be carry-over from other donors' samples. The rearrangement uses TRBV12-3 or TRBV12-4 and TRBJ2-1; unclear D gene. The CDR3 nucleotides read TGTGCCAGCAGTTTAGTTACGGCGTCCTACAATGAGCAGTTCTTC. Its protein product is CASSLVTASYNEQFF.